This T cell receptor (beta chain) was retrieved from a study of cytomegalovirus exposure and HLA in healthy donors. Use of 60 Vbeta and 13 Jbeta primers characterized the PCR. The protocol was immunoSEQ multiplex PCR, while the TCRdb copy is restricted to in-frame clones and leaves out a portion. The sample yields approximately 160,000 clones, 80% seen once. Germline CDR1 and CDR2: SEHNR and FQNEAQ (reference sequence). The length of the CDR3 is 14 residues. Trimming removed 2 bases at V and 5 bases at J, with 13 bases between. The sequenced sample was PBMCs. The source is a man aged 18 to 29 in good health and CMV-seropositive. The rearrangement uses TRBV7-9 and TRBJ2-7; D perhaps matches TRBD2 (7 bases). The DNA for the CDR3 is TGTGCCAGCAGCTTACTGGCGGGGGCGGACGAGCAGTACTTC. It yields the protein CASSLLAGADEQYF.